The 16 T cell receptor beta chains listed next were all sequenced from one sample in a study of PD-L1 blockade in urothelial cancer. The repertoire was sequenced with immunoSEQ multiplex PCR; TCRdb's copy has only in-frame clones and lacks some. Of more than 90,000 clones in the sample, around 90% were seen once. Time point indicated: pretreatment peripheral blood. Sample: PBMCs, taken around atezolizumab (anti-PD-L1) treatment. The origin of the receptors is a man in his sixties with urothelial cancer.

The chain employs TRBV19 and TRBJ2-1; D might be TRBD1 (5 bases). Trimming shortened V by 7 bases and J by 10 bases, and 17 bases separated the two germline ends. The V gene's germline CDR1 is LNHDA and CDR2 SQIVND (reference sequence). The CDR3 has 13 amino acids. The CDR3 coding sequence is TGTGCCAGTACTAGGCAGGGAAGTCGAGAGCAGTTCTTC. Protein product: CASTRQGSREQFF.

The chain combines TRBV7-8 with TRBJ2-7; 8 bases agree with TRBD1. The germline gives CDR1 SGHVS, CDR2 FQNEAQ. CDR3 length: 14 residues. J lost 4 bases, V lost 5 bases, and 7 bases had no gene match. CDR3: CASSVGTGGYEQYF. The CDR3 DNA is TGTGCCAGCAGCGTCGGGACAGGAGGATACGAGCAGTACTTC. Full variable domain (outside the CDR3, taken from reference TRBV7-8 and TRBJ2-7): GAGVSQSPRYKVAKRGQDVALRCDPISGHVSLFWYQQALGQGPEFLTYFQNEAQLDKSGLPSDRFFAERPEGSVSTLKIQRTQQEDSAVYLCASSVGTGGYEQYFGPGTRLTVT.

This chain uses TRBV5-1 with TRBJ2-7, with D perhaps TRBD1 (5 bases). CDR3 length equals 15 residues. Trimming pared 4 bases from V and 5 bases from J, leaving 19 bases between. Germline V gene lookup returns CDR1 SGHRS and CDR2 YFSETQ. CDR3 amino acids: CASSLAGSPTNEQYF. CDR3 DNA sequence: TGCGCCAGCAGCCTTGCAGGGTCTCCTACTAACGAGCAGTACTTC.

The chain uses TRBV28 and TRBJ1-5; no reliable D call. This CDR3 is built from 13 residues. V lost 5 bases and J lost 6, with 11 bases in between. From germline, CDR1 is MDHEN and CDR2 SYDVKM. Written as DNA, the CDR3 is TGTGCCAGCAGTATCCCCCCAGGTCAGCCCCAGCATTTT. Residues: CASSIPPGQPQHF.

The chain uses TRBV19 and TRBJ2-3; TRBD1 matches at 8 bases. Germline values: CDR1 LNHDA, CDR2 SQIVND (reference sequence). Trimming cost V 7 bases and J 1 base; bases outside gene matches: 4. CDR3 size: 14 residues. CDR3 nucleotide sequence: TGTGCCAGTACCCCGGACAGGGGCACAGATACGCAGTATTTT. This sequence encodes CASTPDRGTDTQYF. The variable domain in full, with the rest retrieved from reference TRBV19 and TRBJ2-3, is DGGITQSPKYLFRKEGQNVTLSCEQNLNHDAMYWYRQDPGQGLRLIYYSQIVNDFQKGDIAEGYSVSREKKESFPLTVTSAQKNPTAFYLCASTPDRGTDTQYFGPGTRLTVL.

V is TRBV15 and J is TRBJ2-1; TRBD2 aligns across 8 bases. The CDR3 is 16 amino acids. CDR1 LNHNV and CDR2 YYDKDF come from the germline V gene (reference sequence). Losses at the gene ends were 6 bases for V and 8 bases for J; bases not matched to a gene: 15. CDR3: CATRTGARGVGDEQFF. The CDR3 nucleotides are TGTGCCACCAGGACCGGCGCGCGGGGGGTCGGGGATGAGCAGTTCTTC.

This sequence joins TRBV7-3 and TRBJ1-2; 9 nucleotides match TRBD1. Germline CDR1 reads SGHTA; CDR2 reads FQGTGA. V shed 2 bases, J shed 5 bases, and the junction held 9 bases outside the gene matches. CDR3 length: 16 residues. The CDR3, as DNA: TGTGCCAGCAGCTTAGAGCCGGGGACAGGGAGTTATGGCTACACCTTC. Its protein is CASSLEPGTGSYGYTF.

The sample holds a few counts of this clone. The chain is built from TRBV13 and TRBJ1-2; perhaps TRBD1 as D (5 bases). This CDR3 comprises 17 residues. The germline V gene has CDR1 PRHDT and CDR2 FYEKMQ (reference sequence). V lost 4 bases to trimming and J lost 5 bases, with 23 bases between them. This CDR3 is CASSSRTRVGRGYGYTF. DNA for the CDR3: TGTGCCAGCAGCTCAAGAACCAGGGTGGGCCGTGGATATGGCTACACCTTC.

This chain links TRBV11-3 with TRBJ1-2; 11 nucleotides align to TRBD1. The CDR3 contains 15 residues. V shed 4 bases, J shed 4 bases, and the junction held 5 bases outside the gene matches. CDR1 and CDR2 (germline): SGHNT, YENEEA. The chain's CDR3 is CASSYRDRGIYGYTF. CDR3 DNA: TGTGCCAGCAGCTACCGGGACAGGGGGATCTATGGCTACACCTTC.

The CDR3 spells CAISESHGGASYEQYF. The DNA of the CDR3 is TGTGCCATCAGTGAGTCCCATGGTGGAGCCTCCTACGAGCAGTACTTC. The chain links TRBV10-3 to TRBJ2-7; D gene uncertain. Germline CDR1 reads ENHRY; CDR2 reads SYGVKD. V lost 0 bases and J 0 bases, leaving 12 bases between the germline ends. The CDR3 runs 16 residues.

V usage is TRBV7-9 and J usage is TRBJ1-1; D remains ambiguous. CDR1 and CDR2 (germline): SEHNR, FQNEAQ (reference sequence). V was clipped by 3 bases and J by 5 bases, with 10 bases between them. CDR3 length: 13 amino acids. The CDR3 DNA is TGTGCCAGCAGCTTCGCGGGAGAGACTGAAGCTTTCTTT. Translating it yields CASSFAGETEAFF.

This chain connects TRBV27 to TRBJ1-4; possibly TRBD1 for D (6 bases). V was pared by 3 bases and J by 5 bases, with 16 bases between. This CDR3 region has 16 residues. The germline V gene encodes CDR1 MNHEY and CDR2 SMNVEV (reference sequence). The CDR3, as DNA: TGTGCCAGCAGTTTCAGCTGGGCAGGGGTAAATGAAAAACTGTTTTTT. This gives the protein CASSFSWAGVNEKLFF.

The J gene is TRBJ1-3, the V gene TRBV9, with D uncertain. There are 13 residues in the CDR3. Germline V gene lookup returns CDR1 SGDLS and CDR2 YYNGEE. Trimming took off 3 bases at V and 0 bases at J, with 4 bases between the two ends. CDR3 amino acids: CASSDSSGNTIYF. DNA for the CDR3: TGTGCCAGCAGCGATAGCTCTGGAAACACCATATATTTT.

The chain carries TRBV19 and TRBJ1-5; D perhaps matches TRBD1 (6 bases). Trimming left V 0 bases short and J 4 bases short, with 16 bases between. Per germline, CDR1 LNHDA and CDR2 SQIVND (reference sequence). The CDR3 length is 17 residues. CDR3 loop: CASSIDDRPATNQPQHF. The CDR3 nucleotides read TGTGCCAGTAGTATAGACGACAGGCCTGCCACTAATCAGCCCCAGCATTTT.

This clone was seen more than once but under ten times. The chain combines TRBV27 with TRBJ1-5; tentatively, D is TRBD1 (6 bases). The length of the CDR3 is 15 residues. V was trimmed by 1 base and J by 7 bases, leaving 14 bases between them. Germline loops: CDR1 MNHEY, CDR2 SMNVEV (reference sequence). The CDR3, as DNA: TGTGCCAGCAGTTTATACAGGGAGAAGGACCAGCCCCAGCATTTT. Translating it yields CASSLYREKDQPQHF.

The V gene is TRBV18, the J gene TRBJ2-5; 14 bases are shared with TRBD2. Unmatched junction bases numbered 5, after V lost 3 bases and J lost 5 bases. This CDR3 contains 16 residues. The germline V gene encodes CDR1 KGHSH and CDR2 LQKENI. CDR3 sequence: CASSPGTSGSMETQYF. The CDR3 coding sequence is TGTGCCAGCTCACCGGGGACTAGCGGGAGTATGGAGACCCAGTACTTC.